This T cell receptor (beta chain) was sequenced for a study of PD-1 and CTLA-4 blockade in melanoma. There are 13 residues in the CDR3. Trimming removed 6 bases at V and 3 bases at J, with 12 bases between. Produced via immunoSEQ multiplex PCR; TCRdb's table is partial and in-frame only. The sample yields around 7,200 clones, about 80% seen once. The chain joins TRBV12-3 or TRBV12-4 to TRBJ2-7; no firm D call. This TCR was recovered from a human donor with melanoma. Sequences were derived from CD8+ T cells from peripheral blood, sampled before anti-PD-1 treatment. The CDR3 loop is CASSVGIRYEQYF. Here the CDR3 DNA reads TGTGCCAGCAGCGTCGGAATTCGCTACGAGCAGTACTTC.